This T cell receptor beta chain appears in the sequencing data of a study of shared clonotypes between healthy human individuals. Looking at the study overall: Researchers assigned three CD4 naive, three CD4 memory, two CD8 naive and one CD8 memory plate to each donor.

CD8 cells regarded as naive lacked CD45RO, were positively chosen for CCR7, and omitted terminally differentiated effector memory CD45RA+ cells. The protocol was immunoSEQ multiplex PCR, while the TCRdb copy is restricted to in-frame clones and leaves out a portion. The data show about 870,000 clones, around 93% seen once. On this clone: Antigen specificity is unknown.

Study-wide findings and caveats: In a handful of donors, around 4.5% of naive CD4 clonotypes appeared in common.

Trimming removed 5 bases at V and 6 bases at J, with 13 bases between. The CDR3 has 12 amino acids. Germline CDR1 SQVTM, CDR2 ANQGSEA. The receptor was isolated from a man aged 25 to 45 in good health. The sample comprised naive CD8+ T cells sorted from blood. V gene TRBV29-1 combines with J gene TRBJ1-2; D is possibly TRBD1 (6 bases). The CDR3 coding sequence is TGCAGCGTTTCCGACAGGAGGGATGGCTACACCTTC. This codes for CSVSDRRDGYTF.